These 15 T cell receptor beta chains originate from one sample sequenced in a study of T cell responses to AZD1222 COVID-19 vaccine. Profiled with immunoSEQ multiplex PCR; TCRdb holds only in-frame clones, not every one. The sample contains more than 150,000 clones, approximately 90% of which appear only once. The sequencing here drew on peripheral blood, taken on day 0 of AZD1222 vaccination. Receptors were obtained from an adult in good health.

The CDR3 DNA is TGTGCCAGTAAAATGACGGAAAGCACAGATACGCAGTATTTT. Encoded protein: CASKMTESTDTQYF. V and J are TRBV19 and TRBJ2-3; no firm D call. Germline V gene lookup returns CDR1 LNHDA and CDR2 SQIVND (reference sequence). This CDR3 region has 14 residues. V dropped 7 bases and J dropped 0 bases, with 11 bases sitting between them.

V is TRBV10-1 and J is TRBJ1-2; 7 bases are a match to TRBD1. CDR3 length: 13 amino acids. With V trimmed by 2 bases and J by 3 bases, 0 bases remained unmatched. Germline V lookup: CDR1 WNHNN, CDR2 SYGVQD (reference sequence). CDR3 sequence reads: CASSEGTDYGYTF. The CDR3 DNA sequence: TGCGCCAGCAGTGAGGGGACAGACTATGGCTACACCTTC.

V is TRBV24-1 and J is TRBJ1-5, with D perhaps matching TRBD1 (5 bases). The CDR3 covers 14 residues. Trimming took 9 bases from V and 3 from J, leaving 14 bases between them. CDR1 and CDR2 from the germline V gene are KGHDR and SFDVKD. CDR3 nucleotides: TGTGCCACCGGACCATCGGACAACAATCAGCCCCAGCATTTT. Translation: CATGPSDNNQPQHF.

The genes are TRBV7-6 and TRBJ1-2; a weak D match, TRBD1 (5 bases). Trimming took off 6 bases at V and 5 bases at J, with 16 bases between the two ends. The germline CDR1 and CDR2 sequences are SGHVS and FNYEAQ. The CDR3 consists of 14 residues. This CDR3 is CASSPAGGGYGYTF. CDR3 coding DNA: TGTGCCAGCAGTCCGGCGGGGGGAGGGTATGGCTACACCTTC. Based on the CDR3 plus reference TRBV7-6 and TRBJ1-2, the full variable domain is GAGVSQSPRYKVTKRGQDVALRCDPISGHVSLYWYRQALGQGPEFLTYFNYEAQQDKSGLPNDRFSAERPEGSISTLTIQRTEQRDSAMYRCASSPAGGGYGYTFGSGTRLTVV.

The V and J genes are TRBV10-1 and TRBJ2-3; 8 bases line up with TRBD1. CDR1 WNHNN and CDR2 SYGVQD come from the germline V gene (reference sequence). The CDR3 consists of 16 residues. V gave up 0 bases and J gave up 1 base; unmatched junction bases: 3. CDR3 DNA sequence: TGCGCCAGCAGTGAGTCCGCAGGGGGCGGCACAGATACGCAGTATTTT. Translating gives CASSESAGGGTDTQYF.

The rearrangement links TRBV5-1 to TRBJ1-4; 7 nucleotides align to TRBD1. CDR3 length: 13 amino acids. The germline gives CDR1 SGHRS, CDR2 YFSETQ. J was trimmed by 7 bases and V by 6 bases; bases with no gene match: 6. The CDR3 region is CASNRDRGEKLFF. For the CDR3, the DNA is TGCGCCAGCAACCGGGACAGAGGTGAAAAACTGTTTTTT.

The V call is TRBV5-4, the J call TRBJ2-1, with TRBD2 as a possible D gene (5 bases). The V and J ends lost 3 bases and 5 bases respectively, with 12 bases between them. The length of the CDR3 is 14 residues. The germline CDR1 and CDR2 sequences are SGHNT and YYREEE (reference sequence). The CDR3: CASSSSTIHNEQFF. CDR3 coding DNA: TGTGCCAGCAGCTCCTCGACTATCCACAATGAGCAGTTCTTC. The whole variable domain, filled in from reference TRBV5-4 and TRBJ2-1, reads ETGVTQSPTHLIKTRGQQVTLRCSSQSGHNTVSWYQQALGQGPQFIFQYYREEENGRGNFPPRFSGLQFPNYSSELNVNALELDDSALYLCASSSSTIHNEQFFGPGTRLTVL.

This clone came up once. This chain links TRBV15 with TRBJ1-2, with D tentatively TRBD1 (5 bases). This CDR3 has 13 residues. The germline V gene has CDR1 LNHNV and CDR2 YYDKDF (reference sequence). The V end was cut by 1 base, the J end by 6 bases, with 9 bases between. The CDR3 bases are TGTGCCACCAGCAGAGCTCAGGGCGATGGCTACACCTTC. Amino acid sequence: CATSRAQGDGYTF.

The gene calls are TRBV2 and TRBJ2-3; D may be TRBD1 (5 bases). Germline V gene lookup returns CDR1 SNHLY and CDR2 FYNNEI. V lost 7 bases and J lost 0, with 8 bases in between. This CDR3 has 13 amino acids. CDR3 coding DNA: TGTGCCAGCATTCAGGGTAGCACAGATACGCAGTATTTT. Translation gives CASIQGSTDTQYF.

The chain links TRBV6-5 to TRBJ2-1; D may be TRBD2 (6 bases). Germline V gene data show CDR1 as MNHEY and CDR2 as SVGAGI. The CDR3 consists of 14 residues. V lost 2 bases to trimming and J lost 5 bases, with 10 bases between them. CDR3 coding DNA: TGTGCCAGCAGTTACCCGGGACTCAACAATGAGCAGTTCTTC. It codes for CASSYPGLNNEQFF.

The chain combines TRBV5-1 with TRBJ2-5, with 7 bases identical to TRBD1. The V segment lost 2 bases and the J segment 9 bases; nucleotides outside the gene matches: 10. This CDR3 spans 14 amino acids. Germline V lookup: CDR1 SGHRS, CDR2 YFSETQ. CDR3 residues: CASSLGDRERAQYF. The DNA of the CDR3 is TGCGCCAGCAGCTTAGGAGACAGGGAGAGGGCCCAGTACTTC.

With respect to this clone: The junction shows a germline mismatch at one end, possibly a read error. The CDR3 bases are TGCGCCAGCAGCCAAGCTCCCCAGGCCGGGGGAGGGAACGCTGAAGCTTTCTTT. It yields the protein CASSQAPQAGGGNAEAFF. The V call is TRBV4-3, the J call TRBJ1-1; the D gene is possibly TRBD1 (5 bases). The germline gives CDR1 LGHNA, CDR2 YSLEER. This CDR3 region has 18 residues.

This clone was seen just once. This rearrangement joins TRBV6-5 to TRBJ2-7; the match to TRBD1 covers 8 bases. The length of the CDR3 is 15 residues. CDR1 is MNHEY and CDR2 is SVGAGI in the germline V gene. The junction had 10 bases not matched to a gene; V was cut back by 2 bases and J by 7 bases. CDR3 DNA sequence: TGTGCCAGCAGTTACCCTCGAGCAGGGGGCTTGGAGCAGTACTTC. Residues: CASSYPRAGGLEQYF.

This chain connects TRBV7-3 to TRBJ2-3; 9 positions agree with TRBD2. The CDR3 length is 19 residues. The V gene end was trimmed by 5 bases and the J gene end by 0 bases; junction bases not matched to a gene: 15. The germline V gene encodes CDR1 SGHTA and CDR2 FQGTGA. The chain's CDR3 is CASSVRLAGRNKSTDTQYF. CDR3 nucleotides: TGTGCCAGCAGCGTACGGCTAGCGGGACGCAATAAAAGCACAGATACGCAGTATTTT.

The J gene is TRBJ1-3, the V gene TRBV18; D possibly corresponds to TRBD1 (6 bases). V lost 2 bases and J 0 bases, leaving 14 bases between the germline ends. CDR3 length: 17 residues. CDR1 is KGHSH and CDR2 is LQKENI in the germline V gene. The CDR3 here is CASSPARTESSGNTIYF. Written as DNA, the CDR3 is TGTGCCAGCTCACCAGCGCGGACAGAAAGCTCTGGAAACACCATATATTTT.